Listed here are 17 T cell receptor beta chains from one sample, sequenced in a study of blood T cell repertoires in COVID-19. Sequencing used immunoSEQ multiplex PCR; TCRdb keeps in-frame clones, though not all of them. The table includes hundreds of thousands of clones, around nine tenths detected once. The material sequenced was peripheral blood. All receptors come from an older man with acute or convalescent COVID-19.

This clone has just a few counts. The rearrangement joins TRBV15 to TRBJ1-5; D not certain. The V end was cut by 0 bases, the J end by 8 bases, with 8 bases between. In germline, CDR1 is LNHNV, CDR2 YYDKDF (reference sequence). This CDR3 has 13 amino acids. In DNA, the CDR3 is TGTGCCACCAGCAGAGATCTAGTTGAGCCCCAGCATTTT. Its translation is CATSRDLVEPQHF.

This chain's CDR3 is CASSFPGFRSPLHF. The CDR3 coding sequence is TGTGCCAGCAGCTTCCCAGGGTTTCGGTCACCCCTCCACTTT. The V and J genes are TRBV14 and TRBJ1-6; D perhaps matches TRBD1 (5 bases). Trimming stripped 5 bases from V and 10 bases from J, with 15 bases between. This CDR3 has 14 residues. Per germline, CDR1 SGHDN and CDR2 FVKESK.

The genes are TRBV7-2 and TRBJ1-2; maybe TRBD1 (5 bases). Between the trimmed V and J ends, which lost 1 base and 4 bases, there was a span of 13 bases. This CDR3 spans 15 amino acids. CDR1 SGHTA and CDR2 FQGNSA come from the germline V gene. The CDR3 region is CASSLGLRVGYGYTF. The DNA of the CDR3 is TGTGCCAGCAGCTTAGGGCTCAGGGTAGGCTATGGCTACACCTTC.

The CDR3 sequence is CASSVSGAGEQFF. The CDR3 DNA sequence: TGTGCCAGCAGCGTTAGCGGGGCCGGGGAGCAGTTCTTC. The J gene is TRBJ2-1, the V gene TRBV9; TRBD2 matches 8 bases. V gave up 2 bases and J gave up 10 bases; unmatched junction bases: 5. The V gene's germline CDR1 is SGDLS and CDR2 YYNGEE. This CDR3 is built from 13 residues.

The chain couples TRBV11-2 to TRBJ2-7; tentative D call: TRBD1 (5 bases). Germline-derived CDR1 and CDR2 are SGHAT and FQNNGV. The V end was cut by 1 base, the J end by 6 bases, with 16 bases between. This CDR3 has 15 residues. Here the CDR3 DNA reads TGTGCCAGCAGCTTAGGAGGTCAGGGTTTCGGCGAGCAGTACTTC. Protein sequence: CASSLGGQGFGEQYF. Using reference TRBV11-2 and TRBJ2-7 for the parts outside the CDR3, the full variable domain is EAGVAQSPRYKIIEKRQSVAFWCNPISGHATLYWYQQILGQGPKLLIQFQNNGVVDDSQLPKDRFSAERLKGVDSTLKIQPAKLEDSAVYLCASSLGGQGFGEQYFGPGTRLTVT.

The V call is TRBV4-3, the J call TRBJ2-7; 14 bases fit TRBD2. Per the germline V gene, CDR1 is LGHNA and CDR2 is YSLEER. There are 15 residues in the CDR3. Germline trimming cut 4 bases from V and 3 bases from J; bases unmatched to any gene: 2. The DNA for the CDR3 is TGCGCCAGCAGCCGGGGGACTAGCGGGGGCTACGAGCAGTACTTC. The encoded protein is CASSRGTSGGYEQYF.

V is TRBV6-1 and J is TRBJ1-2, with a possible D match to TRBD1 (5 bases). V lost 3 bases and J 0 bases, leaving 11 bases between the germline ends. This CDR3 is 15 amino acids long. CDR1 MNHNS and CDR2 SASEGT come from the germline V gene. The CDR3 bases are TGTGCCAGCAGTGATCGGGCAGGGTCTAACTATGGCTACACCTTC. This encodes CASSDRAGSNYGYTF.

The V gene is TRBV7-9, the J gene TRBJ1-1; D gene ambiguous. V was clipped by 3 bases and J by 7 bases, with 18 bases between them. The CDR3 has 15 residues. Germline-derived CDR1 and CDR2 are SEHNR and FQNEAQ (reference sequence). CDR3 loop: CASSFPTVGSFEAFF. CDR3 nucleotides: TGTGCCAGCAGCTTTCCCACAGTCGGTTCTTTTGAAGCTTTCTTT.

DNA for the CDR3: TGTGCCACCAGTGGTCCCGGACAGGCCAACACTGAAGCTTTCTTT. The encoded protein is CATSGPGQANTEAFF. The chain recombines TRBV24-1 with TRBJ1-1; 7 positions match TRBD1. V trimming: 5 bases; J trimming: 2 bases; junction bases outside the gene matches: 7. From germline, CDR1 is KGHDR and CDR2 SFDVKD. There are 15 residues in the CDR3.

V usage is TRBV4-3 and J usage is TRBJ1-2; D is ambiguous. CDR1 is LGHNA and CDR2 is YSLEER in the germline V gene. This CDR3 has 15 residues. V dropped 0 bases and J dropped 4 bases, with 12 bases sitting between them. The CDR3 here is CASSQDRQQPYGYTF. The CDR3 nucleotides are TGCGCCAGCAGCCAAGATAGGCAACAGCCCTATGGCTACACCTTC.

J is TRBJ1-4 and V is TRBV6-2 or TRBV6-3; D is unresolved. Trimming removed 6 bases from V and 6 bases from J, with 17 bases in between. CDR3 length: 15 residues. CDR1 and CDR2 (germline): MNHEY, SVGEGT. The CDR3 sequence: CASSSRGGPDEKLFF. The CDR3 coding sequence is TGTGCCAGCAGCTCCCGGGGAGGACCGGATGAAAAACTGTTTTTT.

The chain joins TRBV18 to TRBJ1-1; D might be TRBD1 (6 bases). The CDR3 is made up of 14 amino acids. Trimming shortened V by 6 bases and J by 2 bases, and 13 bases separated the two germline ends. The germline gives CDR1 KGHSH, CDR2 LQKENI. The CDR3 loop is CASSQGRGNTEAFF. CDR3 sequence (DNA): TGTGCCAGCTCCCAGGGCAGGGGAAACACTGAAGCTTTCTTT.

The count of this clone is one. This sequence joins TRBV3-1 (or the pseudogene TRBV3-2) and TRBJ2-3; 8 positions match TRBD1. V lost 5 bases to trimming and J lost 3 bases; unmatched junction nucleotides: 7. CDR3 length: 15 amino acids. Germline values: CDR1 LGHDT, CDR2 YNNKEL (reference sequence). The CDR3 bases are TGTGCCAGCAGCGAAACAGGGGACAGGACAGATACGCAGTATTTT. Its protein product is CASSETGDRTDTQYF.

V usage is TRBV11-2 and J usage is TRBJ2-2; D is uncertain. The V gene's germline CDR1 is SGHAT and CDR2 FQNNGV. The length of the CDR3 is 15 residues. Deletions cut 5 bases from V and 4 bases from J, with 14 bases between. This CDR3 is CASSPSPGSTGELFF. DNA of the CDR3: TGTGCCAGCAGCCCATCACCGGGTAGCACCGGGGAGCTGTTTTTT. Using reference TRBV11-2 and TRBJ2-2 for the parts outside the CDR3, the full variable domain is EAGVAQSPRYKIIEKRQSVAFWCNPISGHATLYWYQQILGQGPKLLIQFQNNGVVDDSQLPKDRFSAERLKGVDSTLKIQPAKLEDSAVYLCASSPSPGSTGELFFGEGSRLTVL.

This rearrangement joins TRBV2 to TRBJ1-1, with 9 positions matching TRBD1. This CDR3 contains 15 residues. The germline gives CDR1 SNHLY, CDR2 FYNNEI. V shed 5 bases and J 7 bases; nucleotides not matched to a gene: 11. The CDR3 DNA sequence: TGTGCCAGCAGTATCTTACAGGGGGCCCAAAATGAAGCTTTCTTT. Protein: CASSILQGAQNEAFF.

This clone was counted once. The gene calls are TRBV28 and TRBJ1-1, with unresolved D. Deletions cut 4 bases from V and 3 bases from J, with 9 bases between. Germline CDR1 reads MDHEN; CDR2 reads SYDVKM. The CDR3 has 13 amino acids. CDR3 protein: CASSSGFDTEAFF. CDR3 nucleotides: TGTGCCAGCAGTTCCGGGTTCGACACTGAAGCTTTCTTT.

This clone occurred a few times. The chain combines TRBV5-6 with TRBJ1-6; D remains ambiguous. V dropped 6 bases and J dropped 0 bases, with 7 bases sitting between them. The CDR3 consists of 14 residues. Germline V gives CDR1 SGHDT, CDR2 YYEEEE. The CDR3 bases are TGTGCCAGCACCTTTCGCTCCTATAATTCACCCCTCCACTTT. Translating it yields CASTFRSYNSPLHF. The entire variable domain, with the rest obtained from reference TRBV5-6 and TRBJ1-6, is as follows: DAGVTQSPTHLIKTRGQQVTLRCSPKSGHDTVSWYQQALGQGPQFIFQYYEEEERQRGNFPDRFSGHQFPNYSSELNVNALLLGDSALYLCASTFRSYNSPLHFGNGTRLTVT.